The 26 T cell receptor beta chains reported below all come from one sample, sequenced in a study of blood T cell repertoires in COVID-19. The assay was immunoSEQ multiplex PCR, and TCRdb's table has in-frame clones only and misses some. The data hold about 15,000 clones, with about 86% observed a single time. The material sequenced was peripheral blood. The receptor source for this set is a human donor in a cohort sampled during active COVID-19.

V is TRBV25-1 and J is TRBJ2-1; 10 bases align to TRBD1. Trimming cost V 3 bases and J 1 base; bases outside gene matches: 6. CDR1 is MGHDK, CDR2 SYGVNS, per germline. The length of the CDR3 is 17 residues. In DNA, the CDR3 is TGTGCCAGCAGTGACTGGACAGGGGGGCAGTCCTACAATGAGCAGTTCTTC. This gives the protein CASSDWTGGQSYNEQFF.

V and J are TRBV11-2 and TRBJ2-5; possibly TRBD2 for D (5 bases). V shed 7 bases and J shed 1 base, with 13 bases lying between them. Germline V gives CDR1 SGHAT, CDR2 FQNNGV. This CDR3 contains 14 residues. The CDR3 region is CASTGVNGQETQYF. CDR3 nucleotide sequence: TGTGCCAGCACCGGGGTCAACGGCCAAGAGACCCAGTACTTC.

The chain combines TRBV4-2 with TRBJ2-7; 7 bases line up with TRBD2. Germline lookup yields CDR1 LGHNA and CDR2 YNFKEQ. Trimming removed 1 base from V and 7 bases from J; junction bases left unmatched: 7. CDR3 length: 14 residues. DNA for the CDR3: TGTGCCAGCAGCCAAGCGGGAGGAATTTTGGAGCAGTACTTC. Protein: CASSQAGGILEQYF.

The genes are TRBV9 and TRBJ1-2; TRBD1 agrees at 10 bases. The ends lost 3 bases at V and 4 bases at J; junction bases unmatched: 6. Looked up from germline, CDR1 is SGDLS and CDR2 is YYNGEE. The CDR3 loop spans 15 amino acids. DNA for the CDR3: TGTGCCAGCAGCGCCCGGGACAGGGGCCTCTATGGCTACACCTTC. This gives the protein CASSARDRGLYGYTF.

This rearrangement joins TRBV19 to TRBJ2-1; possibly TRBD2 for D (5 bases). The CDR3 spans 17 residues. Germline assignment: CDR1 LNHDA and CDR2 SQIVND (reference sequence). V shed 4 bases and J shed 7 bases, with 23 bases lying between them. CDR3 residues: CASSRFSASNSPNEQFF. CDR3 in DNA: TGTGCCAGTAGTAGATTTAGCGCCTCCAACTCCCCAAATGAGCAGTTCTTC. Variable domain in full (rest from reference TRBV19 and TRBJ2-1): DGGITQSPKYLFRKEGQNVTLSCEQNLNHDAMYWYRQDPGQGLRLIYYSQIVNDFQKGDIAEGYSVSREKKESFPLTVTSAQKNPTAFYLCASSRFSASNSPNEQFFGPGTRLTVL.

The chain couples TRBV11-2 to TRBJ2-3, with D unresolved. Trimming cost V 1 base and J 4 bases, with 9 bases left between them. CDR3 length: 14 amino acids. CDR1 SGHAT and CDR2 FQNNGV come from the germline V gene. The chain's CDR3 is CASSLGTVPDTQYF. The CDR3 DNA is TGTGCCAGCAGCTTAGGTACAGTCCCAGATACGCAGTATTTT.

This sequence joins TRBV11-2 and TRBJ2-3, with 8 nucleotides matching TRBD1. The V gene's germline CDR1 is SGHAT and CDR2 FQNNGV. This CDR3 comprises 17 residues. The V segment lost 0 bases and the J segment 3 bases; nucleotides outside the gene matches: 8. Here the CDR3 DNA reads TGTGCCAGCAGCTTAGAGTATACAGGGGGTTTAACAGATACGCAGTATTTT. This encodes CASSLEYTGGLTDTQYF.

The chain has TRBV30 and TRBJ1-3; 7 bases match TRBD1. CDR1 GTSNPN and CDR2 SVGIG come from the germline V gene (reference sequence). J gave up 5 bases and V 0 bases, and 10 bases lay outside the gene matches. The CDR3 sequence is 16 residues long. The CDR3 is CAWSVPGTDLRNTIYF. The CDR3 nucleotides read TGTGCCTGGAGTGTACCCGGGACAGACCTGAGAAACACCATATATTTT.

The chain recombines TRBV14 with TRBJ2-1; 9 bases are a match to TRBD2. This CDR3 contains 15 residues. V lost 4 bases, J lost 7 bases, and 8 bases stayed unmatched. Germline lookup yields CDR1 SGHDN and CDR2 FVKESK. This CDR3 reads CASSPLAGVGNEQFF. Written as DNA, the CDR3 is TGTGCCAGCAGCCCTTTAGCGGGAGTGGGGAATGAGCAGTTCTTC.

This clone came up once. The V call is TRBV5-1, the J call TRBJ1-1; no clear D gene. Trimming cost V 0 bases and J 4 bases, with 13 bases left between them. The CDR3 is made up of 15 amino acids. From germline, CDR1 is SGHRS and CDR2 YFSETQ. The CDR3 protein is CASSLVGRQTTEAFF. The CDR3 DNA is TGCGCCAGCAGCTTGGTGGGCAGACAAACCACTGAAGCTTTCTTT. Full variable domain (outside the CDR3, taken from reference TRBV5-1 and TRBJ1-1): KAGVTQTPRYLIKTRGQQVTLSCSPISGHRSVSWYQQTPGQGLQFLFEYFSETQRNKGNFPGRFSGRQFSNSRSEMNVSTLELGDSALYLCASSLVGRQTTEAFFGQGTRLTVV.

The V and J genes are TRBV7-6 and TRBJ2-1; a possible D gene is TRBD2 (7 bases). The germline V and J ends were trimmed by 6 bases and 8 bases, with 17 bases remaining between them. Germline V CDR1 and CDR2: SGHVS, FNYEAQ. CDR3 size: 14 residues. The CDR3 region has the DNA TGTGCCAGCAGTCCGTGGGGGGGCCTCCATGAGCAGTTCTTC. Encoded protein: CASSPWGGLHEQFF.

This chain connects TRBV18 to TRBJ2-5; D is uncertain. CDR3 length equals 14 residues. With 5 bases removed from V and 1 base from J, the gap between germline ends came to 11 bases. Germline CDR1 and CDR2: KGHSH and LQKENI. The CDR3 DNA reads as TGTGCCAGCTCAACACAGAGCCCCCAAGAGACCCAGTACTTC. It is translated as CASSTQSPQETQYF.

In its sample, this clone was seen a few times. V is TRBV9 and J is TRBJ1-6, with D possibly being TRBD1 (6 bases). The V gene's germline CDR1 is SGDLS and CDR2 YYNGEE. This CDR3 spans 15 amino acids. Trimming took off 3 bases at V and 5 bases at J, with 12 bases between the two ends. In nucleotides, the CDR3 is TGTGCCAGCAGCGCACAGGGTCGGCATAATTCACCCCTCCACTTT. Amino acid sequence: CASSAQGRHNSPLHF.

The chain carries TRBV5-1 and TRBJ2-1, with 16 bases aligning to TRBD2. CDR3 length: 22 residues. Trimming at V came to 4 bases and at J to 0 bases, leaving 16 bases not matched to a gene. Germline CDR1 SGHRS, CDR2 YFSETQ. The CDR3 region has the DNA TGCGCCAGCAGCCAGCTCGGGGGGACTAGCGGGAGGGCCCGAGGCTCCTACAATGAGCAGTTCTTC. It yields the protein CASSQLGGTSGRARGSYNEQFF.

The V gene is TRBV5-6, the J gene TRBJ1-3; a possible D gene is TRBD1 (5 bases). Germline-derived CDR1 and CDR2 are SGHDT and YYEEEE. V lost 1 base and J 4 bases, leaving 15 bases between the germline ends. This CDR3 has 16 residues. The CDR3 coding sequence is TGTGCCAGCAGCTTGCTAGGGTCTGGGGCAGGAAACACCATATATTTT. Protein: CASSLLGSGAGNTIYF.

J is TRBJ1-2 and V is TRBV6-2 or TRBV6-3; D gene ambiguous. The CDR3 spans 15 residues. Germline V gene data show CDR1 as MNHEY and CDR2 as SVGEGT. V shed 0 bases and J shed 4 bases, with 12 bases lying between them. The CDR3 region has the DNA TGTGCCAGCAGTTACTCGATGGGGAGCGGCTATGGCTACACCTTC. Protein product: CASSYSMGSGYGYTF.

The genes are TRBV18 and TRBJ2-2; D possibly corresponds to TRBD2 (7 bases). The germline gives CDR1 KGHSH, CDR2 LQKENI. Deletions cut 2 bases from V and 4 bases from J, with 14 bases between. The CDR3 sequence is 16 residues long. As DNA, the CDR3 is TGTGCCAGCTCACCAACCGGGGGGCCAAGCACCGGGGAGCTGTTTTTT. Its protein is CASSPTGGPSTGELFF.

The chain employs TRBV6-4 and TRBJ2-3; 7 bases match TRBD1. This CDR3 spans 12 amino acids. Unmatched junction bases numbered 1, after V lost 4 bases and J lost 6 bases. Germline V gene sequence: CDR1 MRHNA, CDR2 SNTAGT. The CDR3 loop is CASSGDSDTQYF. The CDR3 coding sequence is TGTGCCAGCAGTGGGGACAGTGATACGCAGTATTTT.

This clone has a single count. This rearrangement joins TRBV18 to TRBJ2-3; the match to TRBD2 covers 7 bases. The germline CDR1 and CDR2 sequences are KGHSH and LQKENI. The CDR3 runs 14 residues. Germline trimming cut 3 bases from V and 6 bases from J; bases unmatched to any gene: 6. CDR3 in amino acids: CASSPGTNPDTQYF. In nucleotides, the CDR3 is TGTGCCAGCTCACCGGGGACTAACCCTGATACGCAGTATTTT.

The count of this clone is one. The chain couples TRBV9 to TRBJ2-5; possible D gene TRBD2, 6 bases. The V gene's germline CDR1 is SGDLS and CDR2 YYNGEE. V shed 4 bases and J shed 1 base, with 11 bases lying between them. CDR3 size: 14 residues. The DNA for the CDR3 is TGTGCCAGCAGCATCCGGGGGACCCAAGAGACCCAGTACTTC. Amino acids: CASSIRGTQETQYF.

This clone was recorded a few times. The chain has TRBV28 and TRBJ2-1; a possible D gene is TRBD2 (6 bases). This CDR3 is 16 amino acids long. Trimming took off 4 bases at V and 5 bases at J, with 18 bases between the two ends. The germline CDR1 and CDR2 sequences are MDHEN and SYDVKM. The DNA for the CDR3 is TGTGCCAGCAGTTCCTACGGGACTCTATTTAACAATGAGCAGTTCTTC. Its translation is CASSSYGTLFNNEQFF.

This chain joins TRBV6-1 and TRBJ2-7; no clear D gene. CDR1 and CDR2 from the germline V gene are MNHNS and SASEGT. V was clipped by 0 bases and J by 3 bases, with 6 bases between them. CDR3 length equals 13 residues. CDR3 in amino acids: CASSEAWSYEQYF. DNA for the CDR3: TGTGCCAGCAGTGAAGCTTGGAGCTACGAGCAGTACTTC.

The rearrangement uses TRBV7-9 and TRBJ1-2; 10 bases align to TRBD1. Germline CDR1 and CDR2: SEHNR and FQNEAQ (reference sequence). The trim removed 5 bases at V and 3 bases at J, leaving 6 bases unmatched. The CDR3 sequence is 15 residues long. CDR3: CASSPDRGRYYGYTF. The CDR3, as DNA: TGTGCCAGCAGCCCTGACAGGGGGCGGTACTATGGCTACACCTTC.

The V gene is TRBV18, the J gene TRBJ2-4, with 7 bases lining up with TRBD1. V was pared by 2 bases and J by 4 bases, with 5 bases of the junction left unmatched. CDR3 length: 15 residues. Germline V gene sequence: CDR1 KGHSH, CDR2 LQKENI. The chain's CDR3 is CASSPRAGGKNIQYF. DNA of the CDR3: TGTGCCAGCTCACCAAGGGCAGGGGGTAAAAACATTCAGTACTTC.

The chain recombines TRBV5-5 with TRBJ2-2, with TRBD2 matching over 10 bases. This CDR3 comprises 16 residues. Unmatched junction bases numbered 3, after V lost 4 bases and J lost 0 bases. Looked up from germline, CDR1 is SGHKS and CDR2 is YYEKEE (reference sequence). CDR3: CASSRTSGANTGELFF. The CDR3 DNA is TGTGCCAGCAGCCGCACTAGCGGGGCGAACACCGGGGAGCTGTTTTTT.

This rearrangement joins TRBV19 to TRBJ2-7; 7 bases map to TRBD1. The trim removed 7 bases at V and 6 bases at J, leaving 15 bases unmatched. The CDR3 has 15 amino acids. CDR1 and CDR2 from the germline V gene are LNHDA and SQIVND (reference sequence). CDR3 sequence (DNA): TGTGCCAGTAATGACCCTGGCAGGGGGTTTTTCGAGCAGTACTTC. Amino acid sequence: CASNDPGRGFFEQYF.